Presented here are 3 T cell receptor beta chains from one specimen sequenced in a study of blood T cell repertoires in COVID-19. The method was immunoSEQ multiplex PCR; TCRdb's version includes in-frame clones alone and lacks a portion of them. The table has 250,000 or so clones, around 90% seen once. The sample was peripheral blood. All receptors derive from a woman aged 40-49 years who had recovered from COVID-19.

This clone has just a few counts. J is TRBJ1-2 and V is TRBV11-3; D unresolved. CDR3 length equals 14 residues. Germline CDR1 and CDR2: SGHNT and YENEEA. Trimming removed 8 bases from V and 0 bases from J, with 13 bases in between. The CDR3 DNA reads TGTGCCAGCGGGCGCGGGGTAGCTAACTATGGCTACACCTTC. Translated, it gives CASGRGVANYGYTF.

The chain uses TRBV7-9 and TRBJ1-5; 8 positions agree with TRBD1. The CDR3 runs 16 residues. Losses at the gene ends were 1 base for V and 6 bases for J; bases not matched to a gene: 8. Germline assignment: CDR1 SEHNR and CDR2 FQNEAQ (reference sequence). DNA for the CDR3: TGTGCCAGCAGCTTAGGGCAGGGGGCTTCGAGTCAGCCCCAGCATTTT. Translating gives CASSLGQGASSQPQHF.

The rearrangement joins TRBV27 to TRBJ2-7; a possible D gene is TRBD2 (6 bases). V was cut by 6 bases and J by 3 bases, with 18 bases left in between. This CDR3 region has 15 residues. Germline values: CDR1 MNHEY, CDR2 SMNVEV (reference sequence). The CDR3 DNA reads TGTGCCAGCAGCCCCCCCGGGACTCGGTACTACGAGCAGTACTTC. Translation gives CASSPPGTRYYEQYF.